This T cell receptor beta chain was documented in a study of monozygotic twins with inflammatory bowel disease. Notes on the study in general: The analysis did not separate different T cell subtypes.

Looked up from germline, CDR1 is KGHSH and CDR2 is LQKENI. The CDR3 runs to 12 residues. With respect to this clonotype: The antigen is unknown.

UMIs with a 6-nucleotide sample barcode were added by template switching. TCRdb re-called the 5' RACE reads and shows each CDR3 protein once, DNA omitted. The data show around 370,000 distinct CDR3 sequences, and the top ten clones hold 2.5% to 3%. The specimen was blood. The rearrangement joins TRBV18 to TRBJ2-7. This receptor was identified in a human donor with ulcerative colitis or Crohn's disease, or a healthy co-twin of an affected twin (not recorded which). CDR3 sequence reads: CASGEGSYEQYF.